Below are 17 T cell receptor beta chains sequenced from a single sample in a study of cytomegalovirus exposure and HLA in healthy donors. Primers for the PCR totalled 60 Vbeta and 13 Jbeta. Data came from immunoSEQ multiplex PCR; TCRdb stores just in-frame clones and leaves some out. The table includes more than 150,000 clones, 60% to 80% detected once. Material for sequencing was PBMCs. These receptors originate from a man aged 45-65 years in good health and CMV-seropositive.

Here the CDR3 DNA reads TGTGCCAGCAGCCGGGACAGGGGTTACGAGCAGTACTTC. It yields the protein CASSRDRGYEQYF. This rearrangement joins TRBV9 to TRBJ2-7, with 10 positions matching TRBD1. The ends lost 4 bases at V and 4 bases at J; junction bases unmatched: 2. This CDR3 contains 13 residues. Per germline, CDR1 SGDLS and CDR2 YYNGEE.

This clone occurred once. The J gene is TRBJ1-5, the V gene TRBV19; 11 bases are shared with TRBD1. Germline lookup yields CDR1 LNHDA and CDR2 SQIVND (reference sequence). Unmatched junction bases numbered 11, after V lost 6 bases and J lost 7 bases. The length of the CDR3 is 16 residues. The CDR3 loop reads CASRGQGEGDGQPQHF. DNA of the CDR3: TGTGCCAGTAGGGGACAGGGGGAAGGTGACGGGCAGCCCCAGCATTTT.

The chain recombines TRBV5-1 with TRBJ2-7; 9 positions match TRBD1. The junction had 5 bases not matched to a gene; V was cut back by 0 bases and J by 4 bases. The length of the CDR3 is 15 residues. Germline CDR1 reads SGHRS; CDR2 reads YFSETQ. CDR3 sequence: CASSLEDRGTYEQYF. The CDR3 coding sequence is TGCGCCAGCAGCTTGGAGGACAGGGGAACGTACGAGCAGTACTTC.

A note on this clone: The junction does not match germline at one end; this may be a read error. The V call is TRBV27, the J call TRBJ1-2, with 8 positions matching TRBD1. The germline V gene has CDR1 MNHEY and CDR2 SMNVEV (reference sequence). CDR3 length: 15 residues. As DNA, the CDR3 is TGTGCCAGCAGTCCGTTACAGGGGGTCCTGTATGGCCACACCTTC. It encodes CASSPLQGVLYGHTF.

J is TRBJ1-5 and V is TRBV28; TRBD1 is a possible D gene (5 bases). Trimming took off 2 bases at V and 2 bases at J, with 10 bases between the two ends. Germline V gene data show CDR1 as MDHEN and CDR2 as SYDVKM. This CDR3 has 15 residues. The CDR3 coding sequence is TGTGCCAGCAGTTTAATGGGGGGACGCAATCAGCCCCAGCATTTT. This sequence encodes CASSLMGGRNQPQHF.

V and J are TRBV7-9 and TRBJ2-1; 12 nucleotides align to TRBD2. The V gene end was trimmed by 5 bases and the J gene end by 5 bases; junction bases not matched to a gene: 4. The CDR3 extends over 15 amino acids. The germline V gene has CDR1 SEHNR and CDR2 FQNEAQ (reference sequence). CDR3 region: CASSPLAGGNNEQFF. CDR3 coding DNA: TGTGCCAGCAGCCCCCTAGCGGGGGGGAACAATGAGCAGTTCTTC.

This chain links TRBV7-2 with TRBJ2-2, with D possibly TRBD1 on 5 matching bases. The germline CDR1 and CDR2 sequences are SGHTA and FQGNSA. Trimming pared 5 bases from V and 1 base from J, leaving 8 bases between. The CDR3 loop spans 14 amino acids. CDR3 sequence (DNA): TGTGCCAGCAGCACAGACAGGAACACCGGGGAGCTGTTTTTT. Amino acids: CASSTDRNTGELFF.

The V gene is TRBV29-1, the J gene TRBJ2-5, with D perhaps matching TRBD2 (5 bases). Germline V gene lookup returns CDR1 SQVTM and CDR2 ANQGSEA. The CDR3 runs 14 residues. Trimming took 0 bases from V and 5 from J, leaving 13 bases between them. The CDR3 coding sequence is TGCAGCGTTGAAGATCAGAGGGTCAGGGAGACCCAGTACTTC. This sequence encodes CSVEDQRVRETQYF.

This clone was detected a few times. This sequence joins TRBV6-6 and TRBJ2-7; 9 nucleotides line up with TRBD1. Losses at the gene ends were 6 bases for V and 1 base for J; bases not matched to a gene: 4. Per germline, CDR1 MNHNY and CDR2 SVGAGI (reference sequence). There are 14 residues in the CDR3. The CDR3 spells CASRGQGRSYEQYF. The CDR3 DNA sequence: TGTGCCAGCAGGGGACAGGGTCGATCCTACGAGCAGTACTTC.

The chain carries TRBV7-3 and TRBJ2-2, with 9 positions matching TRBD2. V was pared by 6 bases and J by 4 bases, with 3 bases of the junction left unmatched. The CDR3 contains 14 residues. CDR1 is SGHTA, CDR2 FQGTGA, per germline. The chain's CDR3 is CASRGTSPTGELFF. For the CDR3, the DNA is TGTGCCAGCAGGGGGACTAGCCCCACCGGGGAGCTGTTTTTT.

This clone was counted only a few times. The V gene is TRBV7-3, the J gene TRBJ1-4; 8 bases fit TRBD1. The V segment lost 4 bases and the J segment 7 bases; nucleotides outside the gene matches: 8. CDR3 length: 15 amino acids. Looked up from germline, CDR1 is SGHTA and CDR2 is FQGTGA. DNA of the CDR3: TGTGCCAGCAGCTACGGGGGCAGGGGGCCTGAAAAACTGTTTTTT. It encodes CASSYGGRGPEKLFF. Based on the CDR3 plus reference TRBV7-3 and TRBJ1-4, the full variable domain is GAGVSQTPSNKVTEKGKYVELRCDPISGHTALYWYRQSLGQGPEFLIYFQGTGAADDSGLPNDRFFAVRPEGSVSTLKIQRTERGDSAVYLCASSYGGRGPEKLFFGSGTQLSVL.

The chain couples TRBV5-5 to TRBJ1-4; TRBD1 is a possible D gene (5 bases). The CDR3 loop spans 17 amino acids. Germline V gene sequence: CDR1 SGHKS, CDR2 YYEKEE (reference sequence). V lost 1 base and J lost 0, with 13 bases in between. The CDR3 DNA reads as TGTGCCAGCAGCTTGATCGGGGGGGGTGCAACTAATGAAAAACTGTTTTTT. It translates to CASSLIGGGATNEKLFF. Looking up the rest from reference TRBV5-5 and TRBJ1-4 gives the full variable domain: DAGVTQSPTHLIKTRGQQVTLRCSPISGHKSVSWYQQVLGQGPQFIFQYYEKEERGRGNFPDRFSARQFPNYSSELNVNALLLGDSALYLCASSLIGGGATNEKLFFGSGTQLSVL.

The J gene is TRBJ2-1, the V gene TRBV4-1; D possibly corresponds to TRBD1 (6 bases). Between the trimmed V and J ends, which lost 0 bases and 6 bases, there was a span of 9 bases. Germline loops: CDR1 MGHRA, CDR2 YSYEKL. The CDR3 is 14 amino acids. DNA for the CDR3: TGCGCCAGCAGCCAAGATCAGGGGAGCAATGAGCAGTTCTTC. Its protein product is CASSQDQGSNEQFF.

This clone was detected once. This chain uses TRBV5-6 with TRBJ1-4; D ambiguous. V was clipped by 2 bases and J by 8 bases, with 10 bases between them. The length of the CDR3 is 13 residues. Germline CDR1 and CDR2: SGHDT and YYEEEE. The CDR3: CASSFGLSEKLFF. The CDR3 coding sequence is TGTGCCAGCAGCTTCGGGTTATCGGAAAAACTGTTTTTT.

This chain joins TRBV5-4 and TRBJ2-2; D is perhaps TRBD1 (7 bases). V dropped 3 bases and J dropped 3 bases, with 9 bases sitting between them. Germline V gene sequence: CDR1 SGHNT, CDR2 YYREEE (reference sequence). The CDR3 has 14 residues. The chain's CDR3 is CASSWRGHTGELFF. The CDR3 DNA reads TGTGCCAGCAGCTGGAGGGGGCACACCGGGGAGCTGTTTTTT.

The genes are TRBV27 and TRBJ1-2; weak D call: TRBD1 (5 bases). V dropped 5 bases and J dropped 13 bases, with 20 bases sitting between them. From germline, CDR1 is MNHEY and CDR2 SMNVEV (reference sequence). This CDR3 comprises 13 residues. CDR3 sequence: CASSPYPLQDGTF. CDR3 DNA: TGTGCCAGCAGTCCTTACCCCCTACAGGATGGCACCTTC.

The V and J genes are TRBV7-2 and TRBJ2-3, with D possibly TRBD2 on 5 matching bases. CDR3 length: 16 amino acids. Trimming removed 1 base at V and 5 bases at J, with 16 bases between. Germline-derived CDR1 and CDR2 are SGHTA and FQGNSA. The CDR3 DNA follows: TGTGCCAGCAGCTTAGGACTGAACCTAGCAATAGATACGCAGTATTTT. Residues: CASSLGLNLAIDTQYF.